The 16 T cell receptor beta chains reported below all come from one sample, sequenced in a study of T-cell memory formation after mild COVID-19. TCRdb ran MiXCR on the 5' RACE reads and lists one entry per CDR3 protein. The sample consists of roughly 110,000 distinct CDR3 sequences, approximately 15% of them appearing once. Sequencing was carried out using PBMCs or a T cell subset sorted from them (not recorded which). These receptors all stem from a man younger than 30 who had mild COVID-19 (a few samples of this study predate the infection). Cell type and time point are not known.

This clonotype has only a few counts. The chain employs TRBV7-9 and TRBJ2-3; maybe TRBD2 (5 bases). The CDR3 is 14 amino acids. V lost 6 bases to trimming and J lost 8 bases, with 18 bases between them. CDR1 is SEHNR and CDR2 is FQNEAQ in the germline V gene (reference sequence). The CDR3 reads CASRSKSLGVTQYF. The CDR3 DNA follows: TGTGCCAGCAGATCAAAATCCCTCGGGGTTACGCAGTATTTT.

This chain uses TRBV20-1 with TRBJ1-1; weak D call: TRBD1 (5 bases). CDR1 and CDR2 (germline): DFQATT, SNEGSKA (reference sequence). V lost 5 bases and J 4 bases, leaving 20 bases between the germline ends. The CDR3 runs 15 residues. CDR3 DNA sequence: TGCAGTGCTCCACGGGACTCCCTCTTGGCCACTGAAGCTTTCTTT. Residues: CSAPRDSLLATEAFF.

The gene calls are TRBV6-4 and TRBJ2-3; either TRBD1 or TRBD2 may fit D (5 bases each). This CDR3 is 14 amino acids long. Trimming took 9 bases from V and 2 from J, leaving 15 bases between them. Looked up from germline, CDR1 is MRHNA and CDR2 is SNTAGT. The CDR3 is CASSRGETTDTQYF. The CDR3 DNA reads TGTGCCAGTTCTCGAGGGGAGACCACAGATACGCAGTATTTT.

V and J are TRBV5-4 and TRBJ1-1, with 8 bases identical to TRBD1. J lost 6 bases, V lost 2 bases, and 9 bases had no gene match. Germline CDR1 SGHNT, CDR2 YYREEE (reference sequence). The CDR3 length is 15 residues. Here the CDR3 DNA reads TGTGCCAGCAGCTTAGGTGACAGGGGATGGTCTGAAGCTTTCTTT. Amino acids: CASSLGDRGWSEAFF.

This clonotype was counted only a few times. The chain carries TRBV4-3 and TRBJ2-7; a weak D match, TRBD2 (5 bases). The V end lost 1 base, the J end lost 7 bases, and 11 bases lay between the germline ends. Germline V lookup: CDR1 LGHNA, CDR2 YSLEER. This CDR3 is built from 13 residues. For the CDR3, the DNA is TGCGCCAGCAGCCAAGTGGAGGCCGGGGAGCAGTACTTC. Amino acid sequence: CASSQVEAGEQYF.

The chain has TRBV6-2 or TRBV6-3 and TRBJ2-7; TRBD2 aligns across 9 bases. CDR3 length: 16 residues. The V segment lost 5 bases and the J segment 5 bases; nucleotides outside the gene matches: 13. Germline V gene lookup returns CDR1 MNHEY and CDR2 SVGEGT. The CDR3 reads CASSELALAGFDEQYV. The CDR3 DNA is TGTGCCAGCAGTGAACTGGCCCTAGCGGGGTTCGACGAGCAGTACGTC.

This clonotype was counted many times. V gene TRBV4-1 combines with J gene TRBJ1-2; TRBD1 agrees at 8 bases. The CDR3 has 14 residues. Per the germline V gene, CDR1 is MGHRA and CDR2 is YSYEKL. V was clipped by 1 base and J by 5 bases; unmatched bases: 3. The CDR3 DNA follows: TGCGCCAGCAGCCAAGGAACAGGGGGGTATGGCTACACCTTC. Residues: CASSQGTGGYGYTF.

This rearrangement joins TRBV4-1 to TRBJ1-1; D is unresolved. This CDR3 is built from 15 residues. In germline, CDR1 is MGHRA, CDR2 YSYEKL. V lost 1 base to trimming and J lost 0 bases, with 9 bases between them. The CDR3: CASSQGTGMNTEAFF. CDR3 nucleotides: TGCGCCAGCAGCCAAGGCACGGGTATGAACACTGAAGCTTTCTTT.

The chain uses TRBV7-8 and TRBJ2-5, with 8 bases lining up with TRBD1. CDR3 length: 15 amino acids. V was clipped by 2 bases and J by 5 bases; unmatched bases: 7. CDR1 is SGHVS, CDR2 FQNEAQ, per germline. This chain's CDR3 is CASSLSRGLGETQYF. DNA of the CDR3: TGTGCCAGCAGCTTAAGCAGGGGGCTTGGGGAGACCCAGTACTTC.

CDR3 region: CASSPYKGETQYF. The CDR3 coding sequence is TGTGCCAGCAGCCCCTACAAGGGAGAGACCCAGTACTTC. This sequence joins TRBV7-3 and TRBJ2-5; no definite D call. This CDR3 spans 13 amino acids. Germline V lookup: CDR1 SGHTA, CDR2 FQGTGA. V lost 5 bases to trimming and J lost 4 bases, with 11 bases between them.

The chain uses TRBV6-6 and TRBJ2-5; 8 positions agree with TRBD1. The V and J ends lost 7 bases and 2 bases, in that order; junction bases with no gene match: 9. Looked up from germline, CDR1 is MNHNY and CDR2 is SVGAGI (reference sequence). This CDR3 spans 15 amino acids. CDR3: CASTETYRGQETQYF. CDR3 DNA: TGTGCCAGCACCGAAACCTACAGGGGGCAAGAGACCCAGTACTTC.

As DNA, the CDR3 is TGTGCCAGCAGCAGAAATCGTCCCCGGGACAGCTCCTACGAGCAGTACTTC. This codes for CASSRNRPRDSSYEQYF. This sequence joins TRBV21-1 and TRBJ2-7; the DNA was not used to check the table's D call, TRBD1. TRBV21-1 is tagged as a pseudogene. The CDR3 is 17 residues long.

This clonotype came up many times. The rearrangement uses TRBV6-5 and TRBJ1-1; tentatively, D is TRBD1 (5 bases). Germline loops: CDR1 MNHEY, CDR2 SVGAGI. V lost 0 bases to trimming and J lost 6 bases, with 8 bases between them. This CDR3 is 13 amino acids long. CDR3 sequence: CASSYSRVAEAFF. The CDR3 DNA reads as TGTGCCAGCAGTTACTCCAGGGTGGCTGAAGCTTTCTTT.

The chain employs TRBV6-1 and TRBJ1-1; D remains ambiguous. Trimming took off 8 bases at V and 6 bases at J, with 4 bases between the two ends. The germline CDR1 and CDR2 sequences are MNHNS and SASEGT. The CDR3 extends over 9 amino acids. The DNA of the CDR3 is TGTGCCAGCGGACCTGAAGCTTTCTTT. It specifies CASGPEAFF.

The table lists this clonotype with a few counts. This chain links TRBV4-3 with TRBJ2-5, with D uncertain. Looked up from germline, CDR1 is LGHNA and CDR2 is YSLEER. Trimming took 2 bases from V and 0 from J, leaving 7 bases between them. The length of the CDR3 is 14 residues. CDR3 coding DNA: TGCGCCAGCAGCCAATCGAGTGACCAAGAGACCCAGTACTTC. Translation gives CASSQSSDQETQYF.

This CDR3 reads CASSFGGPTDTQYF. For the CDR3, the DNA is TGTGCCAGCAGCTTCGGGGGTCCCACAGATACGCAGTATTTT. The chain combines TRBV7-9 with TRBJ2-3, with D possibly matching TRBD2 (6 bases). With 3 bases removed from V and 2 bases from J, the gap between germline ends came to 9 bases. This CDR3 is 14 amino acids long. Germline lookup yields CDR1 SEHNR and CDR2 FQNEAQ (reference sequence). Complete variable domain (other parts from reference TRBV7-9 and TRBJ2-3): DTGVSQNPRHKITKRGQNVTFRCDPISEHNRLYWYRQTLGQGPEFLTYFQNEAQLEKSRLLSDRFSAERPKGSFSTLEIQRTEQGDSAMYLCASSFGGPTDTQYFGPGTRLTVL.